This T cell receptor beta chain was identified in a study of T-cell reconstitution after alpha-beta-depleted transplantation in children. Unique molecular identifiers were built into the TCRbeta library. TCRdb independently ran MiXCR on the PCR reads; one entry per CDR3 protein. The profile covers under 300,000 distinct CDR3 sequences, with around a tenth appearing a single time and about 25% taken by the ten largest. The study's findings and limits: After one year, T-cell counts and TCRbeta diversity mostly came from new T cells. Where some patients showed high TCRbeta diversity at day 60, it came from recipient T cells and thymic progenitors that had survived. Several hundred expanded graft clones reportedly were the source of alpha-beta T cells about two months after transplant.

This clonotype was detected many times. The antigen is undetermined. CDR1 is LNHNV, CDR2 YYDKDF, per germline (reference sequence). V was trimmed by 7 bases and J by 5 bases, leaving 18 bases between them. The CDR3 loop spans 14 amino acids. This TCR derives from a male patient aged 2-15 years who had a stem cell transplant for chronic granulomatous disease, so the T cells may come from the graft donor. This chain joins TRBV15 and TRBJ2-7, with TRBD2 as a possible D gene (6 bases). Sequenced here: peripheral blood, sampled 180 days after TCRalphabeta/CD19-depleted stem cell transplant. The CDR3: CATNMFPGLDEQYF. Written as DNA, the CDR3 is TGTGCCACCAACATGTTCCCGGGACTGGACGAGCAGTACTTC. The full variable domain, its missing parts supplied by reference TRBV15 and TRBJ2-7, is DAMVIQNPRYQVTQFGKPVTLSCSQTLNHNVMYWYQQKSSQAPKLLFHYYDKDFNNEADTPDNFQSRRPNTSFCFLDIRSPGLGDTAMYLCATNMFPGLDEQYFGPGTRLTVT.